A selection of T cell receptor beta chains follows, all from one sample in a study of blood T cell repertoires in COVID-19. Profiling relied on immunoSEQ multiplex PCR, and the TCRdb table lists in-frame clones only, not all of them. The profile shows 380,000 or so clones, 70% to 85% of them singletons. Sequencing was performed on peripheral blood. All receptors derive from a human donor with acute or convalescent COVID-19. The donor label of this sample is uncertain. Both conserved end residues are part of each CDR3. A D gene is named only where the DNA matches it firmly. Size is stated for part of the rows, as once, few or many counts, or as a class when the clone is expanded.

CDR3 protein: CASSQGRRTGYQETQYF
CDR3 DNA: TGCGCCAGCAGCCAAGGGCGGCGGACAGGATATCAAGAGACCCAGTACTTC
J gene: TRBJ2-5
clone size: .
V gene: TRBV4-1
D gene: TRBD1

CDR3 protein: CASRGDRVSGQPQHF
CDR3 DNA: TGTGCCAGCAGAGGGGACAGGGTGTCTGGTCAGCCCCAGCATTTT
J gene: TRBJ1-5
clone size: .
V gene: TRBV2
D gene: TRBD1

CDR3 protein: CASNARGEANYGYTF
CDR3 DNA: TGTGCCAGCAACGCCCGCGGGGAGGCCAACTATGGCTACACCTTC
J gene: TRBJ1-2
clone size: .
V gene: TRBV27
D gene: .

CDR3 protein: CASSYAGEPKNIQYF
CDR3 DNA: TGTGCCAGCAGTTACGCAGGGGAGCCCAAAAACATTCAGTACTTC
J gene: TRBJ2-4
clone size: .
V gene: TRBV6-6
D gene: .

CDR3 protein: CASSVSARQGPFYGYTF
CDR3 DNA: TGTGCCAGCAGCGTATCTGCTAGACAGGGGCCCTTCTATGGCTACACCTTC
J gene: TRBJ1-2
clone size: .
V gene: TRBV9
D gene: TRBD1

CDR3 protein: CSVTGVRNTEAFF
CDR3 DNA: TGCAGCGTGACGGGGGTCAGGAACACTGAAGCTTTCTTT
J gene: TRBJ1-1
clone size: .
V gene: TRBV29-1
D gene: .

CDR3 protein: CASSERTDTEAFF
CDR3 DNA: TGTGCCAGCAGTGAACGGACAGATACTGAAGCTTTCTTT
J gene: TRBJ1-1
clone size: few
V gene: TRBV6-1
D gene: .

CDR3 protein: CASSQELAGNNEQFF
CDR3 DNA: TGCGCCAGCAGTCAGGAACTAGCGGGAAACAATGAGCAGTTCTTC
J gene: TRBJ2-1
clone size: few
V gene: TRBV10-1
D gene: TRBD2

CDR3 protein: CASSQEERETYEQYF
CDR3 DNA: TGCGCCAGCAGCCAAGAGGAGCGGGAGACCTACGAGCAGTACTTC
J gene: TRBJ2-7
clone size: .
V gene: TRBV4-1
D gene: TRBD2

CDR3 protein: CASSFSRTHGYTF
CDR3 DNA: TGTGCCAGCAGTTTTTCCAGGACTCATGGCTACACCTTC
J gene: TRBJ1-2
clone size: .
V gene: TRBV12-3/TRBV12-4
D gene: .

CDR3 protein: CASSLADSRAGYTF
CDR3 DNA: TGTGCCAGCAGCTTGGCGGACAGTAGGGCTGGCTACACCTTC
J gene: TRBJ1-2
clone size: few
V gene: TRBV5-5
D gene: .

CDR3 protein: CASSKGQTYEQYF
CDR3 DNA: TGTGCCAGCAGTAAAGGACAGACCTACGAGCAGTACTTC
J gene: TRBJ2-7
clone size: .
V gene: TRBV27
D gene: .

CDR3 protein: CASSLTPGQGTYEQYF
CDR3 DNA: TGTGCCAGCAGTTTGACTCCGGGACAGGGAACCTACGAGCAGTACTTC
J gene: TRBJ2-7
clone size: .
V gene: TRBV6-5
D gene: TRBD1

CDR3 protein: CASSRAGRIYEQYF
CDR3 DNA: TGTGCCAGCAGCCGGGCGGGGCGTATCTACGAGCAGTACTTC
J gene: TRBJ2-7
clone size: .
V gene: TRBV3-1/TRBV3-2
D gene: .

CDR3 protein: CASSSRQGLNTEAFF
CDR3 DNA: TGCGCCAGCAGCTCTCGACAGGGTCTGAACACTGAAGCTTTCTTT
J gene: TRBJ1-1
clone size: .
V gene: TRBV5-1
D gene: TRBD1